The 28 T cell receptor beta chains reported below all come from one sample, sequenced in a study of blood T cell repertoires in COVID-19 (dated by TCRdb to about 2020). Libraries came from the immunoSEQ multiplex PCR assay. TCRdb retrieved this table from immuneACCESS and kept in-frame rearrangements only. Not all clones are present; in checked studies, unresolved V genes account for under half, and no reason is known for the remainder. The sample yields about 100,000 clones; about 85% were counted once. The top ten hold more than 10% of the sample. The sample taken for sequencing was peripheral blood. The receptors originated from a human donor in a cohort sampled during active COVID-19.

The chain is built from TRBV14 and TRBJ2-1, with 8 nucleotides matching TRBD1. Unmatched junction bases numbered 3, after V lost 4 bases and J lost 1 base. CDR3 length equals 15 residues. In germline, CDR1 is SGHDN, CDR2 FVKESK. DNA of the CDR3: TGTGCCAGCAGCCCACGGGACAGGTCCTACAATGAGCAGTTCTTC. It is translated as CASSPRDRSYNEQFF. Together with reference TRBV14 and TRBJ2-1, the CDR3 gives the full variable domain: EAGVTQFPSHSVIEKGQTVTLRCDPISGHDNLYWYRRVMGKEIKFLLHFVKESKQDESGMPNNRFLAERTGGTYSTLKVQPAELEDSGVYFCASSPRDRSYNEQFFGPGTRLTVL.

This chain connects TRBV5-1 to TRBJ2-7; a weak D match, TRBD1 (5 bases). The germline gives CDR1 SGHRS, CDR2 YFSETQ. The CDR3 totals 13 residues. The germline V and J ends were trimmed by 6 bases and 6 bases, with 16 bases remaining between them. In DNA form, the CDR3 reads TGCGCCAGCAAACAGGACGGAGCCGTCGAGCAGTACTTC. This codes for CASKQDGAVEQYF.

V and J are TRBV4-1 and TRBJ2-2; possible D gene TRBD1, 5 bases. The CDR3 length is 16 residues. The germline V and J ends were trimmed by 1 base and 4 bases, with 13 bases remaining between them. CDR1 MGHRA and CDR2 YSYEKL come from the germline V gene. The CDR3 region has the DNA TGCGCCAGCAGCCAAGGTGGCAGGGCTCTCACCGGGGAGCTGTTTTTT. This translates into CASSQGGRALTGELFF.

The V call is TRBV3-1 (or the pseudogene TRBV3-2), the J call TRBJ2-7; TRBD2 aligns across 10 bases. V was clipped by 1 base and J by 2 bases; unmatched bases: 2. Germline values: CDR1 LGHDT, CDR2 YNNKEL (reference sequence). CDR3 length equals 15 residues. The DNA for the CDR3 is TGTGCCAGCAGCCAAGGGACTAGCGGAGCCTACGAGCAGTACTTC. Translation gives CASSQGTSGAYEQYF.

This sequence joins TRBV6-5 and TRBJ1-4; 9 bases line up with TRBD1. CDR1 MNHEY and CDR2 SVGAGI come from the germline V gene. V lost 5 bases and J lost 10; bases outside the gene matches: 8. The CDR3 has 14 amino acids. This CDR3 is CASSPGQGKGKLFF. CDR3 DNA sequence: TGTGCCAGCAGTCCGGGACAGGGAAAAGGAAAACTGTTTTTT.

The DNA for the CDR3 is TGTGCCAGCAGCTCCCCGGTGGGCCGTAGCAATCAGCCCCAGCATTTT. This gives the protein CASSSPVGRSNQPQHF. The chain carries TRBV7-2 and TRBJ1-5; no firm D call. Germline-derived CDR1 and CDR2 are SGHTA and FQGNSA. With 4 bases removed from V and 0 bases from J, the gap between germline ends came to 13 bases. There are 16 residues in the CDR3.

CDR3 residues: CASSGGDPSSYNSPLHF. In nucleotides, the CDR3 is TGTGCCAGCAGCGGGGGGGACCCGAGCTCCTATAATTCACCCCTCCACTTT. The rearrangement links TRBV5-5 to TRBJ1-6; TRBD1 might be the D (5 bases). V lost 4 bases and J 0 bases, leaving 14 bases between the germline ends. Germline V gene data show CDR1 as SGHKS and CDR2 as YYEKEE (reference sequence). The CDR3 totals 17 residues.

The chain links TRBV5-1 to TRBJ2-3, with D tentatively TRBD2 (7 bases). CDR3 length equals 16 residues. CDR1 is SGHRS, CDR2 YFSETQ, per germline. V was shortened by 4 bases and J by 0 bases, with 15 bases between the two germline ends. CDR3 sequence (DNA): TGCGCCAGCAGCCCTGGGGCGGGGGCTAGCACAGATACGCAGTATTTT. As protein: CASSPGAGASTDTQYF.

V gene TRBV7-2 combines with J gene TRBJ2-1, with 11 bases fitting TRBD2. The CDR3 spans 16 residues. J lost 4 bases, V lost 0 bases, and 2 bases had no gene match. The V gene's germline CDR1 is SGHTA and CDR2 FQGNSA. DNA of the CDR3: TGTGCCAGCAGCTTAGCGCGGACTAGCGGGTACAATGAGCAGTTCTTC. Its protein is CASSLARTSGYNEQFF.

The chain links TRBV5-6 to TRBJ2-6; D is possibly TRBD1 (6 bases). Germline V CDR1 and CDR2: SGHDT, YYEEEE. Trimming removed 3 bases from V and 0 bases from J, with 16 bases in between. This CDR3 spans 18 amino acids. The CDR3 loop is CASSYPTGSRSGANVLTF. The CDR3 DNA sequence: TGTGCCAGCAGCTACCCGACAGGATCCCGCTCTGGGGCCAACGTCCTGACTTTC.

This clone was picked up one time. This rearrangement joins TRBV29-1 to TRBJ2-7; 8 bases agree with TRBD1. This CDR3 is 11 amino acids long. Trimming at V came to 8 bases and at J to 4 bases, leaving 4 bases not matched to a gene. Looked up from germline, CDR1 is SQVTM and CDR2 is ANQGSEA. CDR3 sequence (DNA): TGCAGCACCAGACAGGGGTACGAGCAGTACTTC. Translation gives CSTRQGYEQYF.

The chain recombines TRBV7-8 with TRBJ1-1; 9 bases match TRBD1. V was pared by 3 bases and J by 6 bases, with 11 bases of the junction left unmatched. CDR1 is SGHVS, CDR2 FQNEAQ, per germline. The CDR3 loop spans 16 amino acids. The CDR3 loop reads CASSFTPGQGNAEAFF. The DNA of the CDR3 is TGTGCCAGCAGCTTCACGCCGGGACAGGGAAACGCTGAAGCTTTCTTT.

This chain uses TRBV5-4 with TRBJ1-2, with 8 bases lining up with TRBD1. CDR3 length: 14 amino acids. V shed 0 bases, J shed 6 bases, and the junction held 4 bases outside the gene matches. Germline assignment: CDR1 SGHNT and CDR2 YYREEE (reference sequence). CDR3 DNA sequence: TGTGCCAGCAGCTTGGGACAGGGGCCTGATGGCTACACCTTC. Protein sequence: CASSLGQGPDGYTF.

The rearrangement joins TRBV6-2 or TRBV6-3 to TRBJ2-2; D ambiguous. V lost 2 bases to trimming and J lost 4 bases, with 8 bases between them. CDR3 length: 14 residues. Germline V gene sequence: CDR1 MNHEY, CDR2 SVGEGT. CDR3 protein: CASSYASITGELFF. The CDR3 nucleotides read TGTGCCAGCAGTTACGCTAGTATCACCGGGGAGCTGTTTTTT.

The genes are TRBV25-1 and TRBJ1-4; possibly TRBD1 for D (6 bases). The CDR3 loop spans 13 amino acids. V was shortened by 8 bases and J by 8 bases, with 15 bases between the two germline ends. CDR1 is MGHDK, CDR2 SYGVNS, per germline. CDR3 sequence (DNA): TGTGCCAGCGGGGACATAATCGCCGAAAAACTGTTTTTT. Translated: CASGDIIAEKLFF.

J is TRBJ1-2 and V is TRBV6-5; tentative D call: TRBD1 (5 bases). V lost 6 bases and J 0 bases, leaving 5 bases between the germline ends. Germline lookup yields CDR1 MNHEY and CDR2 SVGAGI. CDR3 length equals 12 residues. This CDR3 reads CASRDTNYGYTF. The CDR3 DNA reads as TGTGCCAGCAGGGACACTAACTATGGCTACACCTTC.

The chain links TRBV5-1 to TRBJ2-5; 8 bases fit TRBD1. Trimming cost V 2 bases and J 1 base; bases outside gene matches: 7. Germline CDR1 SGHRS, CDR2 YFSETQ. The CDR3 length is 16 residues. CDR3 DNA: TGCGCCAGCAGCTTTTTAGGGACAGGCCTCCAAGAGACCCAGTACTTC. It specifies CASSFLGTGLQETQYF.

V gene TRBV19 combines with J gene TRBJ2-3; maybe TRBD2 (6 bases). CDR1 is LNHDA and CDR2 is SQIVND in the germline V gene (reference sequence). The CDR3 loop spans 12 amino acids. Trimming pared 4 bases from V and 8 bases from J, leaving 10 bases between. In DNA, the CDR3 is TGTGCCAGTAGTACCGCCGGGGGTACGCAGTATTTT. Protein product: CASSTAGGTQYF.

The genes are TRBV7-2 and TRBJ2-3, with 11 bases matching TRBD2. The CDR3 consists of 16 residues. CDR1 is SGHTA and CDR2 is FQGNSA in the germline V gene. After removal of 3 bases from V and 0 bases from J, the junction contained 2 bases not matched to a gene. The CDR3 DNA sequence: TGTGCCAGCAGCTTCCGACTAGCGGGGAGCACAGATACGCAGTATTTT. Translating gives CASSFRLAGSTDTQYF.

The CDR3 DNA sequence: TGTGCCAGCCGTACCCCGGGACAGAGTTTCTACGAGCAGTACTTC. This gives the protein CASRTPGQSFYEQYF. The chain couples TRBV27 to TRBJ2-7, with 7 bases fitting TRBD1. Germline lookup yields CDR1 MNHEY and CDR2 SMNVEV (reference sequence). The CDR3 sequence is 15 residues long. Trimming removed 8 bases from V and 3 bases from J; junction bases left unmatched: 13.

The chain recombines TRBV4-3 with TRBJ1-2; D might be TRBD1 (5 bases). V gave up 4 bases and J gave up 8 bases, with 26 bases separating them. The CDR3 is made up of 17 amino acids. Germline loops: CDR1 LGHNA, CDR2 YSLEER. For the CDR3, the DNA is TGCGCCAGCAGCCCGACCGGTGGAGCGGGGACGTTTCGAGGCTACACCTTC. Translating it yields CASSPTGGAGTFRGYTF.

A single count supports this clone. The chain couples TRBV11-2 to TRBJ2-7, with D possibly being TRBD2 (5 bases). Between the trimmed V and J ends, which lost 3 bases and 1 base, there was a span of 7 bases. Germline CDR1 reads SGHAT; CDR2 reads FQNNGV. This CDR3 spans 13 amino acids. CDR3 protein: CASSLGSSYEQYF. CDR3 coding DNA: TGTGCCAGCAGCTTGGGGAGTTCCTACGAGCAGTACTTC.

V usage is TRBV5-1 and J usage is TRBJ2-5, with D uncertain. CDR1 and CDR2 (germline): SGHRS, YFSETQ. CDR3 size: 13 residues. With 2 bases removed from V and 4 bases from J, the gap between germline ends came to 9 bases. As DNA, the CDR3 is TGCGCCAGCAGCTTACAAGGAGCAGAGACCCAGTACTTC. This codes for CASSLQGAETQYF.

The chain has TRBV19 and TRBJ1-6; D is ambiguous. This CDR3 spans 13 amino acids. The germline CDR1 and CDR2 sequences are LNHDA and SQIVND (reference sequence). Trimming pared 7 bases from V and 13 bases from J, leaving 17 bases between. Here the CDR3 DNA reads TGTGCCAGTACCGTGGGCACCTACTCGCCCCTCCACTTT. Encoded protein: CASTVGTYSPLHF.

This sequence joins TRBV19 and TRBJ1-2, with 9 bases identical to TRBD1. Germline CDR1 reads LNHDA; CDR2 reads SQIVND (reference sequence). V shed 5 bases and J 8 bases; nucleotides not matched to a gene: 6. The CDR3 loop spans 13 amino acids. The CDR3, as DNA: TGTGCCAGTAGTCGGGGACAGGGTTCGGGCTACACCTTC. Protein product: CASSRGQGSGYTF.

A single count supports this clone. The chain joins TRBV29-1 to TRBJ1-1, with D possibly TRBD1 on 6 matching bases. V was shortened by 6 bases and J by 5 bases, with 13 bases between the two germline ends. CDR3 length: 12 amino acids. The germline V gene encodes CDR1 SQVTM and CDR2 ANQGSEA. The CDR3, as DNA: TGCAGCGTGGTCAGGGGTAAGACTGAAGCTTTCTTT. It codes for CSVVRGKTEAFF.

CDR3 sequence (DNA): TGTGCCAGCAGCTATGACAGGGATCAGCCCCAGCATTTT. Its protein is CASSYDRDQPQHF. The V and J genes are TRBV7-2 and TRBJ1-5; the match to TRBD1 covers 7 bases. The CDR3 covers 13 residues. The V gene end was trimmed by 4 bases and the J gene end by 5 bases; junction bases not matched to a gene: 2. Per the germline V gene, CDR1 is SGHTA and CDR2 is FQGNSA.

The chain is built from TRBV6-5 and TRBJ2-5, with TRBD1 matching over 8 bases. V lost 6 bases and J lost 4; bases outside the gene matches: 10. CDR1 MNHEY and CDR2 SVGAGI come from the germline V gene. This CDR3 has 15 residues. The DNA of the CDR3 is TGTGCCAGCAGACCAGGGGGCGGCATCGGAGAGACCCAGTACTTC. This translates into CASRPGGGIGETQYF.